This TCR beta chain was observed in a study of identical twins. A universal primer site came from template switching; cDNA carried unique molecular identifiers. TCRdb passed the 5' RACE reads through MiXCR, listing each CDR3 protein once. This sample has a few hundred thousand distinct CDR3 sequences, with approximately 17% found just once. In this sample, this clonotype turned up a few times. Antigen unknown. The study's findings and limits: Among out-of-frame alpha sequences shared by twins, low generation probability occurred in excess.

The sequenced material came from naive T cells sorted from blood. This sequence was found in a man aged 50 to 60 in good health.

CDR3 bases: TGCGCCAGCAGCCAAGACTCCCCGCTGGGCTACACCTTC. Translating it yields CASSQDSPLGYTF. The chain has TRBV4-1 and TRBJ1-2; D remains unclear. Germline V gives CDR1 MGHRA, CDR2 YSYEKL. V was clipped by 0 bases and J by 8 bases, with 10 bases between them. This CDR3 has 13 residues.